This TCR beta chain was retrieved from a study of low-dose radiotherapy and immunotherapy resistance in tumors. At the level of the study: Per fraction, Cohort 1 was given 0.5 Gy every 2 weeks, for a total of 6.5 Gy. Treatment of Cohort 2 consisted of 1 Gy per fraction every two weeks, amounting to 13 Gy over 26 weeks.

Germline V gene sequence: CDR1 ENHRY, CDR2 SYGVKD. V lost 2 bases and J lost 6, with 16 bases in between. There are 16 residues in the CDR3. Time point described: after trial treatment. Stated treatment: LDRT plus nivolumab, ipilimumab, low-dose cyclophosphamide and aspirin (RACIN trial). Low-dose radiotherapy and low-dose cyclophosphamide, together with aspirin, ipilimumab and nivolumab, were given to donors. Each eligible patient had an advanced solid tumor, and these tumors lacked tumor-infiltrating lymphocytes. Gene-specific TRAV and TRBV primers were used for first-strand cDNA, covering alpha and beta chains. TCR amplification ran approximately 22 PCR cycles using constant-region and V-primer adapter primers. MiXCR was run by TCRdb on the reads, yielding one entry per CDR3 protein. The sample gives around 33,000 distinct CDR3 sequences, approximately 54% of which show up once; around 5.4% is in the top ten.

V usage is TRBV10-3 and J usage is TRBJ2-2; D is uncertain. The sequence was obtained from a male donor with gallbladder cancer. Sequenced here: PBMCs, sampled after low-dose radiotherapy plus immunotherapy. CDR3 bases: TGTGCCATCAGTGAGCCGGGCCTGGTAAACGCCGGGGAGCTGTTTTTT. Translated: CAISEPGLVNAGELFF.